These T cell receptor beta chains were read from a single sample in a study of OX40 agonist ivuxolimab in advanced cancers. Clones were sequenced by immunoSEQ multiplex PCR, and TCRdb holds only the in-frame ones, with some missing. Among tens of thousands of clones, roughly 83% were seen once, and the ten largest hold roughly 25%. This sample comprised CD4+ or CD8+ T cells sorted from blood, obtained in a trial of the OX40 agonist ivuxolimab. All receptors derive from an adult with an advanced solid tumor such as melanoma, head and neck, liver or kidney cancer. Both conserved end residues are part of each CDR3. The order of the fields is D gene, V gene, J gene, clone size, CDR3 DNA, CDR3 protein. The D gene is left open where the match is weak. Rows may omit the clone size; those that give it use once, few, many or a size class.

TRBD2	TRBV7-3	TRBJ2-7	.	TGTGCCAGCAGCCCCACGGGCGGGAGTGCCTACGAGCAGTACTTC	CASSPTGGSAYEQYF
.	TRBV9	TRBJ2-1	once	TGTGCCAGCAGCCCGTCCAGCGGCTACAATGAGCAGTTCTTC	CASSPSSGYNEQFF
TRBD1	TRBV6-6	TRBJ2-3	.	TGTGCCACTCACCCCGGACAGGGACTAGATACGCAGTATTTT	CATHPGQGLDTQYF
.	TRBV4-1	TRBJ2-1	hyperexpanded	TGCGCCAGCAGCCAAGTTCTCAATGAGCAGTTCTTC	CASSQVLNEQFF
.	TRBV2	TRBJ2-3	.	TGTGCCAGCAGTGAAATTGGAGCTTTAGATACGCAGTATTTT	CASSEIGALDTQYF
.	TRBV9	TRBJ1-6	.	TGTGCCAGCAGCGTAGATGGGTCCTATAATTCACCCCTCCACTTT	CASSVDGSYNSPLHF
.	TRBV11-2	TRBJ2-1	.	TGTGCCAGCAGCCCCCAAGGCAGCGGGCGCGTCGGGGATGAGCAGTTCTTC	CASSPQGSGRVGDEQFF
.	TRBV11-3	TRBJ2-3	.	TGTGCCAGCAGCTTAGCCGTCACAGGCGACCCTAGCACAGATACGCAGTATTTT	CASSLAVTGDPSTDTQYF
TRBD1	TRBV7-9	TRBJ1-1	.	TGTGCCAGCAGTTCTCCCCCGACAGGGGGCGGCACTGAAGCTTTCTTT	CASSSPPTGGGTEAFF
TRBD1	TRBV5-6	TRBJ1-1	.	TGTGCCAGCAGCTTAGACAGGGGGCTGTCCACTGAAGCTTTCTTT	CASSLDRGLSTEAFF
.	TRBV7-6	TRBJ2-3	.	TGTGCCAGCAGCTTAGTCCCCCGAGATACGCAGTATTTT	CASSLVPRDTQYF
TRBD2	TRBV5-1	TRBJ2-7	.	TGCGCCAGCAGCTTGGGCGGGAGTGGGTACGAGCAGTACTTC	CASSLGGSGYEQYF